The next 11 T cell receptor beta chains were all read from a single sample in a study of sequential checkpoint blockade in melanoma. Treatment of the sample: randomized to nivolumab then ipilimumab (arm A) or the reverse (arm B). Data came from immunoSEQ multiplex PCR; TCRdb stores just in-frame clones and leaves some out. This sample has approximately 11,000 clones; about 81% occur once, and the top ten carry about 11%. The sequenced sample was CD8+ T cells sorted from blood (inferred from file names), obtained from a patient given nivolumab and ipilimumab in sequence. These receptors all come from a human donor with melanoma.

This clone appeared a single time. This chain uses TRBV11-3 with TRBJ2-7; D might be TRBD2 (6 bases). The V end lost 5 bases, the J end lost 4 bases, and 15 bases lay between the germline ends. CDR1 and CDR2 (germline): SGHNT, YENEEA. The CDR3 length is 14 residues. Here the CDR3 reads CASSTRDSGYEQYF. CDR3 coding DNA: TGTGCCAGCAGCACCAGGGACTCAGGGTACGAGCAGTACTTC.

This chain joins TRBV10-3 and TRBJ1-1; the D gene is possibly TRBD1 (6 bases). This CDR3 is built from 15 residues. Looked up from germline, CDR1 is ENHRY and CDR2 is SYGVKD. Trimming pared 3 bases from V and 1 base from J, leaving 12 bases between. The CDR3 DNA is TGTGCCATCAGTGACGACGGACAGACGAACACTGAAGCTTTCTTT. Translation gives CAISDDGQTNTEAFF.

The genes are TRBV5-1 and TRBJ1-1, with 8 bases fitting TRBD1. Germline-derived CDR1 and CDR2 are SGHRS and YFSETQ. Losses at the gene ends were 3 bases for V and 0 bases for J; bases not matched to a gene: 10. The CDR3 length is 17 residues. The CDR3 protein is CASSSNYRDRMNTEAFF. In nucleotides, the CDR3 is TGCGCCAGCAGCTCGAATTACCGGGACAGGATGAACACTGAAGCTTTCTTT.

This clone has a single count. The J gene is TRBJ2-2, the V gene TRBV6-1; 9 bases agree with TRBD2. The CDR3 length is 16 residues. Germline V gives CDR1 MNHNS, CDR2 SASEGT. The V gene end was trimmed by 4 bases and the J gene end by 7 bases; junction bases not matched to a gene: 10. CDR3: CASSAPGLATFGELFF. In DNA form, the CDR3 reads TGTGCCAGCAGTGCACCGGGACTAGCCACCTTCGGGGAGCTGTTTTTT.

The chain couples TRBV29-1 to TRBJ1-2, with 8 bases matching TRBD1. CDR1 is SQVTM, CDR2 ANQGSEA, per germline. CDR3 length: 19 amino acids. V lost 0 bases to trimming and J lost 2 bases; unmatched junction nucleotides: 17. This CDR3 is CSVEDRLRAGGPDNYGYTF. CDR3 DNA sequence: TGCAGCGTTGAAGATAGATTAAGGGCAGGGGGCCCCGACAACTATGGCTACACCTTC.

This clone has just a few counts. The rearrangement joins TRBV28 to TRBJ2-7, with 7 bases aligning to TRBD1. There are 15 residues in the CDR3. In germline, CDR1 is MDHEN, CDR2 SYDVKM. V lost 6 bases to trimming and J lost 0 bases; unmatched junction nucleotides: 8. CDR3 region: CASRRGQESSYEQYF. CDR3 DNA: TGTGCCAGCAGACGAGGACAGGAAAGCTCCTACGAGCAGTACTTC.

This clone turned up a few times. V is TRBV6-6 and J is TRBJ1-4; no definite D call. Germline-derived CDR1 and CDR2 are MNHNY and SVGAGI (reference sequence). The CDR3 is 16 residues long. Trimming pared 2 bases from V and 0 bases from J, leaving 10 bases between. The CDR3 is CASSYGSSATNEKLFF. For the CDR3, the DNA is TGTGCCAGCAGTTACGGCTCATCCGCAACTAATGAAAAACTGTTTTTT.

The V call is TRBV28, the J call TRBJ2-7, with 7 bases lining up with TRBD1. V gave up 6 bases and J gave up 2 bases; unmatched junction bases: 10. The CDR3 consists of 15 residues. Looked up from germline, CDR1 is MDHEN and CDR2 is SYDVKM. As DNA, the CDR3 is TGTGCCAGCAGAGATTGGGACAGAACAACCTACGAGCAGTACTTC. It codes for CASRDWDRTTYEQYF.

This clone has only a few counts. CDR3 coding DNA: TGTGCCAGCACCATCGACAGGGCGTACGAGCAGTACTTC. Amino acid sequence: CASTIDRAYEQYF. This chain connects TRBV7-9 to TRBJ2-7; 7 bases match TRBD1. CDR3 length: 13 amino acids. V shed 7 bases, J shed 4 bases, and the junction held 7 bases outside the gene matches. Germline V lookup: CDR1 SEHNR, CDR2 FQNEAQ (reference sequence). The full variable domain, rest sourced from reference TRBV7-9 and TRBJ2-7, is DTGVSQNPRHKITKRGQNVTFRCDPISEHNRLYWYRQTLGQGPEFLTYFQNEAQLEKSRLLSDRFSAERPKGSFSTLEIQRTEQGDSAMYLCASTIDRAYEQYFGPGTRLTVT.

This chain joins TRBV27 and TRBJ2-7, with 7 positions matching TRBD1. V was clipped by 2 bases and J by 3 bases; unmatched bases: 4. CDR1 MNHEY and CDR2 SMNVEV come from the germline V gene (reference sequence). There are 14 residues in the CDR3. CDR3 sequence reads: CASSLKGQYYEQYF. CDR3 sequence (DNA): TGTGCCAGCAGTTTAAAGGGACAGTACTACGAGCAGTACTTC.

J is TRBJ2-3 and V is TRBV5-1, with 11 positions matching TRBD1. The CDR3 consists of 18 residues. Germline loops: CDR1 SGHRS, CDR2 YFSETQ. J lost 1 base, V lost 4 bases, and 11 bases had no gene match. This CDR3 is CASSVNPGQGGGTDTQYF. CDR3 DNA: TGCGCCAGCAGCGTAAACCCGGGACAGGGGGGTGGCACAGATACGCAGTATTTT.